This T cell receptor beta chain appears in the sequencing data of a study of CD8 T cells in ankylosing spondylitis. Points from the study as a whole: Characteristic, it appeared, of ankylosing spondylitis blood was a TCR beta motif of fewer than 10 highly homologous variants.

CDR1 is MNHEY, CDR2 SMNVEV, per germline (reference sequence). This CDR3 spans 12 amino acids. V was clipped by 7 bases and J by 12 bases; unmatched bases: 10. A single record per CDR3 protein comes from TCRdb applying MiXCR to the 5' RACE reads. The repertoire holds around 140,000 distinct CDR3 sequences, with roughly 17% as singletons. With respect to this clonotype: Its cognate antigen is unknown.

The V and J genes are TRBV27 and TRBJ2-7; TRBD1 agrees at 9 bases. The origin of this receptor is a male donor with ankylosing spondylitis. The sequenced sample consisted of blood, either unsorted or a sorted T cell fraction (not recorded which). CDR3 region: CASMGQGGSGYF. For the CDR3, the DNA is TGTGCCAGCATGGGACAGGGCGGTTCGGGGTACTTC.